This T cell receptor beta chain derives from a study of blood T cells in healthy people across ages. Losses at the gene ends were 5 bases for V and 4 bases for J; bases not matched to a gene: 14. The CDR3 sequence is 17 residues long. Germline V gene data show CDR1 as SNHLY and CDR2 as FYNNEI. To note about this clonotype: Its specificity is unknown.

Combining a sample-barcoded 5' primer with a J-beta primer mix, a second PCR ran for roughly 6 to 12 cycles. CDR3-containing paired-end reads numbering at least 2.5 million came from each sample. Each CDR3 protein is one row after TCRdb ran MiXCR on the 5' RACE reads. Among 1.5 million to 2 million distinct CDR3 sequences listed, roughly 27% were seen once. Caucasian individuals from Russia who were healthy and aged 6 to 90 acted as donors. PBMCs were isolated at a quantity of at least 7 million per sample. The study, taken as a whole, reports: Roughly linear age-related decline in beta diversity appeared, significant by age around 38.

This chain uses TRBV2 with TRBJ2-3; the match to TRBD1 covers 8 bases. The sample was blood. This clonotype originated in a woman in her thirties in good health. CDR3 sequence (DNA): TGTGCCAGCAGTCTAGGGTTAGGACAGGGTGGCTCAGATACGCAGTATTTT. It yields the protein CASSLGLGQGGSDTQYF.